The clone carrying this TCR beta chain was counted at least ten times. V was clipped by 5 bases and J by 4 bases; unmatched bases: 13. CDR1 LNHDA and CDR2 SQIVND come from the germline V gene (reference sequence). The CDR3 is made up of 16 amino acids. These data originate in a study of regulatory T cells in long-lasting Graves disease. Relying on iRepertoire HTBI primers and Arm-PCR of CDR3 regions, the team built TCR beta libraries. Original analysis: Samples revealed fewer than 65 TRBV and approximately 15 TRBJ segments. TCRdb independently ran MiXCR on the multiplex PCR reads; one entry per CDR3 protein. The authors' filters were not applied to this entry. The table includes 300,000 to 400,000 distinct CDR3 sequences, about 18% detected once. Time point: newly diagnosed GD, antithyroid drugs for less than 3 months. Scientists built the TCR library using RNA that was extracted from PBMCs.

The sequence was obtained from a female donor with Graves disease. This chain uses TRBV19 with TRBJ1-2; 7 bases fit TRBD1. The sequences come from peripheral blood mononuclear cells (PBMCs), collected at new diagnosis, from a patient treated with antithyroid drugs. The CDR3 reads CASSPYLGQNLYGYTF. CDR3 nucleotide sequence: TGTGCCAGTAGTCCCTATTTGGGACAGAACCTCTATGGCTACACCTTC.